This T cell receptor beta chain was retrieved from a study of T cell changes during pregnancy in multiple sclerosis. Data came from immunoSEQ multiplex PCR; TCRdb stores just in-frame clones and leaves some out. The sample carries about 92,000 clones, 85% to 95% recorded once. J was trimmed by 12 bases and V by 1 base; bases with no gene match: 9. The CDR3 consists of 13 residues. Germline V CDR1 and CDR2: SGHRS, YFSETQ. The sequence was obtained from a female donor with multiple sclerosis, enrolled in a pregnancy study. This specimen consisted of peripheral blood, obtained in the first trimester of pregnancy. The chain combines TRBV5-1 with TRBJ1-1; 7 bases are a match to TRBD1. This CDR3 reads CASSLWRQGLTFF. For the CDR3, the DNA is TGCGCCAGCAGCTTGTGGAGACAGGGTCTGACTTTCTTT.